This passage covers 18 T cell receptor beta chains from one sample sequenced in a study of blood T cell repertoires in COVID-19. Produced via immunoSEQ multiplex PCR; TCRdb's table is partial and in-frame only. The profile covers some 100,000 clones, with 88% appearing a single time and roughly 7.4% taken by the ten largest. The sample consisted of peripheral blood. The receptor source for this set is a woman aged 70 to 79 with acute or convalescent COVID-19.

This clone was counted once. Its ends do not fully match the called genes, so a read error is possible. The CDR3 DNA follows: TGCGCCAGCAGCTTGGCTGGACAGGACAATAACAAAAACTTC. Its protein is CASSLAGQDNNKNF. This chain uses TRBV5-1 with TRBJ2-5; 7 nucleotides line up with TRBD1. The V gene's germline CDR1 is SGHRS and CDR2 YFSETQ. The CDR3 sequence is 14 residues long.

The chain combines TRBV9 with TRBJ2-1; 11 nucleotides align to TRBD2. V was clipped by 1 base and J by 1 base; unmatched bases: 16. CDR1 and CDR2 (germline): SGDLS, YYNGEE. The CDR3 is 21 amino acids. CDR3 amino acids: CASSVNPDLSSGRISYNEQFF. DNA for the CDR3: TGTGCCAGCAGCGTAAATCCCGACTTATCTAGCGGGAGGATATCCTACAATGAGCAGTTCTTC.

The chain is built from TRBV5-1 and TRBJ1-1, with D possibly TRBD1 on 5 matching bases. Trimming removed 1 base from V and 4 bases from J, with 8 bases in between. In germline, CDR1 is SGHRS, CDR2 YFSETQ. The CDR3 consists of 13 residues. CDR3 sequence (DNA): TGCGCCAGCAGCTTGTCACAGGCCACTGAAGCTTTCTTT. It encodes CASSLSQATEAFF.

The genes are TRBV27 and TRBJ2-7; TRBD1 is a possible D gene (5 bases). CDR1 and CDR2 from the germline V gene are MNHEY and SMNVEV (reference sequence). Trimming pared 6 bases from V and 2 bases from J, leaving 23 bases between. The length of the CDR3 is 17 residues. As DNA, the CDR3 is TGTGCCAGCAGCCGGATGCAGGGTCGGCGGAACGCCTACGAGCAGTACTTC. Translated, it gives CASSRMQGRRNAYEQYF.

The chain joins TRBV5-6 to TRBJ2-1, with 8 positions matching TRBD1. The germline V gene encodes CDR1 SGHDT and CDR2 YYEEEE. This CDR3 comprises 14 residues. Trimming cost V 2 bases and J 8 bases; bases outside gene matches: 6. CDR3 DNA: TGTGCCAGCAGCTTAGGGGCAGGGGGCGATGAGCAGTTCTTC. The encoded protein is CASSLGAGGDEQFF.

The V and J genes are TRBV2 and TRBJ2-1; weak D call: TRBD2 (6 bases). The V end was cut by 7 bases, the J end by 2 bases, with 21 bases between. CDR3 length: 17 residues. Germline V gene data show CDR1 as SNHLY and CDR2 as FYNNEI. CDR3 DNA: TGTGCCAGCACCCCGAGAGCGAGAGGGGAGGCCTACAATGAGCAGTTCTTC. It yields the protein CASTPRARGEAYNEQFF.

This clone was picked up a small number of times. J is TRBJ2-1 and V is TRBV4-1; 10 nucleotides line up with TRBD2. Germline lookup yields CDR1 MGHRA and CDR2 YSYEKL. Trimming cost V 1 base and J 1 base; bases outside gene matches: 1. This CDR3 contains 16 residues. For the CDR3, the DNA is TGCGCCAGCAGCCAAGCACTAGCGGGATCCTACAATGAGCAGTTCTTC. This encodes CASSQALAGSYNEQFF.

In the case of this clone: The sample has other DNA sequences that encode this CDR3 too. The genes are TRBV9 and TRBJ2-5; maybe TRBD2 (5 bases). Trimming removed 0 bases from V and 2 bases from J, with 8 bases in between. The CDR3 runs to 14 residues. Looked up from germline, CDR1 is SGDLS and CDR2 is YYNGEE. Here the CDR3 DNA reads TGTGCCAGCAGCGTAGGCGGGTTACAAGAGACCCAGTACTTC. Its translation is CASSVGGLQETQYF. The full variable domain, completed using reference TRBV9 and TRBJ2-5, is DSGVTQTPKHLITATGQRVTLRCSPRSGDLSVYWYQQSLDQGLQFLIQYYNGEERAKGNILERFSAQQFPDLHSELNLSSLELGDSALYFCASSVGGLQETQYFGPGTRLLVL.

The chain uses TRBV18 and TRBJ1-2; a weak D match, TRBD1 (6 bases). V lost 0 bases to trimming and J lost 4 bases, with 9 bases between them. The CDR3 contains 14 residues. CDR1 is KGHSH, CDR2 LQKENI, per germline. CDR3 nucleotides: TGTGCCAGCTCACCACCGGGGGACACCTATGGCTACACCTTC. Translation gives CASSPPGDTYGYTF.

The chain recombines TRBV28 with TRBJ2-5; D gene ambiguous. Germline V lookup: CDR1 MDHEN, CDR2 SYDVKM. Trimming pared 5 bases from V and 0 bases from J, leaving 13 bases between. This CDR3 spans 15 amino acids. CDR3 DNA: TGTGCCAGCAGTGCCTTGGGCGTCAACCAAGAGACCCAGTACTTC. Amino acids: CASSALGVNQETQYF.

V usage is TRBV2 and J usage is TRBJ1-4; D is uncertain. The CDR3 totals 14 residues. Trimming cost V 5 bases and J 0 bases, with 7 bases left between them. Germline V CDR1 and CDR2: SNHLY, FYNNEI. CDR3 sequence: CASSPRTTNEKLFF. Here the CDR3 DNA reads TGTGCCAGCAGTCCTAGAACAACTAATGAAAAACTGTTTTTT.

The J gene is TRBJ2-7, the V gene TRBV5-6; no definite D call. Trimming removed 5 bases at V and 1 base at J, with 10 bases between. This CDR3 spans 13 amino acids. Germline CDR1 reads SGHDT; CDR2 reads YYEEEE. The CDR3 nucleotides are TGTGCCAGCAGTTTTACATATTCCTACGAGCAGTACTTC. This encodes CASSFTYSYEQYF.

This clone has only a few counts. The CDR3 nucleotides are TGTGCCAGCAGTTTATCCCGAACAGGGATGAACACTGAAGCTTTCTTT. It specifies CASSLSRTGMNTEAFF. This chain connects TRBV27 to TRBJ1-1, with D tentatively TRBD1 (6 bases). Germline CDR1 MNHEY, CDR2 SMNVEV (reference sequence). V lost 0 bases and J 0 bases, leaving 11 bases between the germline ends. The CDR3 spans 16 residues.

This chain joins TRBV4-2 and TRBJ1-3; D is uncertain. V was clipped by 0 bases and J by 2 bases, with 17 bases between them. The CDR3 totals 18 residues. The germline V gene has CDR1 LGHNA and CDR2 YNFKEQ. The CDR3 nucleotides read TGTGCCAGCAGCCAAGAGTACATTTCGGGGAAGGCTGGAAACACCATATATTTT. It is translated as CASSQEYISGKAGNTIYF.

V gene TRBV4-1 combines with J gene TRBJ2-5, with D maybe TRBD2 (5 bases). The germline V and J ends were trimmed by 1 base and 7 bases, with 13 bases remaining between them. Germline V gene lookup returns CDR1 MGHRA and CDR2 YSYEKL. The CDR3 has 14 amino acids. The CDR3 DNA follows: TGCGCCAGCAGCCAAGGGAGCGGCACGCGGACCCAGTACTTC. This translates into CASSQGSGTRTQYF.

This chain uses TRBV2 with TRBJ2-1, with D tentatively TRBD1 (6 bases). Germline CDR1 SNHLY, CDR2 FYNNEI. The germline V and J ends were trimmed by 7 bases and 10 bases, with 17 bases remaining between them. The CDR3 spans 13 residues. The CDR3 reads CASTEIPRGEQFF. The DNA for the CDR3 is TGTGCCAGCACCGAGATACCCAGGGGCGAGCAGTTCTTC.

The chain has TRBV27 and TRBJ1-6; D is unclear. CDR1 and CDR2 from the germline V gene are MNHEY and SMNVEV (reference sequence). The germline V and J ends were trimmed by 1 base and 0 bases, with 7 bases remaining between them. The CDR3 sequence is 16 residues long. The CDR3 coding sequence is TGTGCCAGCAGTTTATTCGGTAGCTCCTATAATTCACCCCTCCACTTT. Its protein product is CASSLFGSSYNSPLHF.

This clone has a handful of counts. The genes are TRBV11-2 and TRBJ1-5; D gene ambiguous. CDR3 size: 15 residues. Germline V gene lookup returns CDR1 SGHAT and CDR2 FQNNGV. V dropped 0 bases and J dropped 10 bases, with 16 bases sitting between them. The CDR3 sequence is CASSLDLRRQYPQHF. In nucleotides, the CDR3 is TGTGCCAGCAGCTTAGATCTTAGGCGGCAATACCCCCAGCATTTT.